This T cell receptor beta chain was observed in a study of T cell changes during pregnancy in multiple sclerosis. The assay was immunoSEQ multiplex PCR, and TCRdb's table has in-frame clones only and misses some. This table has fewer than 80,000 clones, 94% appearing once. The CDR3 is made up of 18 amino acids. After removal of 3 bases from V and 0 bases from J, the junction contained 10 bases not matched to a gene. Germline V gives CDR1 MDHEN, CDR2 SYDVKM. The chain employs TRBV28 and TRBJ1-1, with 10 bases fitting TRBD1. Sequenced material: CD4+ T cells from peripheral blood mononuclear cells, taken after pregnancy. This clonotype was sampled from a female donor with multiple sclerosis, enrolled in a pregnancy study. The CDR3 bases are TGTGCCAGCAGTTTGGTGGGACAGGGGCTTCCCATGAACACTGAAGCTTTCTTT. It is translated as CASSLVGQGLPMNTEAFF.